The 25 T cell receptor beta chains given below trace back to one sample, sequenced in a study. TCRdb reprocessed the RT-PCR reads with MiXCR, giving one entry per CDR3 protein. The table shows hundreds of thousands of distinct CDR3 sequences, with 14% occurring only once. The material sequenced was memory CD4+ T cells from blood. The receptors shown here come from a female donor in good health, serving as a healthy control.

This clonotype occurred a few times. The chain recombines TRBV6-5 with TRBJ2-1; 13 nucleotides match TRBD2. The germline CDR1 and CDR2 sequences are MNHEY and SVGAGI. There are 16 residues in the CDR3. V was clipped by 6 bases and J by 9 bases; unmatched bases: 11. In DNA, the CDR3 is TGTGCCAGCAGGTTCAGTGGGACTAGCGGGATGGGTGAGCAGTTCTTC. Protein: CASRFSGTSGMGEQFF.

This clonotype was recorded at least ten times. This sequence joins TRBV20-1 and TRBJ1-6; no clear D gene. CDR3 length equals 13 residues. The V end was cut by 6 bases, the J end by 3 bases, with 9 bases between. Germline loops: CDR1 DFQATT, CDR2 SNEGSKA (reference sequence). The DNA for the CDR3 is TGCAGTGCGAGAAGTTTCTATAATTCACCCCTCCACTTT. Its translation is CSARSFYNSPLHF.

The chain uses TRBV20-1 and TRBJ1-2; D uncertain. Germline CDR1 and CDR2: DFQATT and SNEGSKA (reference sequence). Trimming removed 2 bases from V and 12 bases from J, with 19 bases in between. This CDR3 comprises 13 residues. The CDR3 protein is CSARRALGVVDTF. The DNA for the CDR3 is TGCAGTGCTAGACGTGCCTTGGGTGTCGTAGACACCTTC.

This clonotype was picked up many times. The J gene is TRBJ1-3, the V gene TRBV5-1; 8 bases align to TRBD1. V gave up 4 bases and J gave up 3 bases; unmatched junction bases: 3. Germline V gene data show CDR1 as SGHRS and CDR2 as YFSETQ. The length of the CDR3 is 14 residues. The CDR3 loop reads CASSAGQGGNTIYF. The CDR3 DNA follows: TGCGCCAGCAGCGCCGGACAGGGTGGAAACACCATATATTTT.

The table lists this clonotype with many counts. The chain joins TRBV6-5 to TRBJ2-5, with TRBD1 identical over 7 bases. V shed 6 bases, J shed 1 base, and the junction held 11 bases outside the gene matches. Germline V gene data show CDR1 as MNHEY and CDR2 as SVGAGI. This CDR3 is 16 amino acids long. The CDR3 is CASSLTTGLGQETQYF. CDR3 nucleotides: TGTGCCAGCAGCCTTACGACAGGGTTGGGCCAAGAGACCCAGTACTTC.

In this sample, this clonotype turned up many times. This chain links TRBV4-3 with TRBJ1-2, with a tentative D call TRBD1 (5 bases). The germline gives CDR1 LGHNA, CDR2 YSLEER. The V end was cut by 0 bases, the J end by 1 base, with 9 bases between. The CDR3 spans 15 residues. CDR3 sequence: CASSQDWRGNYGYTF. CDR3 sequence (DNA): TGCGCCAGCAGCCAAGATTGGAGGGGTAACTATGGCTACACCTTC.

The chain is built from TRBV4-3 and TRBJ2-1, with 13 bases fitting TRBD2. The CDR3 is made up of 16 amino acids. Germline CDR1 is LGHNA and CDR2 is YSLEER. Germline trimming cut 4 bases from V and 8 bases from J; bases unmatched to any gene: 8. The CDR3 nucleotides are TGCGCCAGCAGCCCCCACGGACTAGCGGGAGCGGATGAGCAGTTCTTC. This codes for CASSPHGLAGADEQFF.

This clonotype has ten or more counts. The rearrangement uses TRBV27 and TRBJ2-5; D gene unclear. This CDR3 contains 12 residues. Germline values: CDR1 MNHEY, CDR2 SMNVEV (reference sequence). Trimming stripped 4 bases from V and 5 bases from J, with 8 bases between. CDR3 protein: CASSYTGETQYF. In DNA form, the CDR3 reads TGTGCCAGCAGTTACACTGGGGAGACCCAGTACTTC.

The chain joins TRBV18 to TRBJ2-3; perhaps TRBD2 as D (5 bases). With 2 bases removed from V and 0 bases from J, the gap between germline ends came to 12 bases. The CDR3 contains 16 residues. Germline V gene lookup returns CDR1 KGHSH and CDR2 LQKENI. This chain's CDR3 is CASSPGLHTSTDTQYF. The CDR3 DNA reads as TGTGCCAGCTCACCAGGACTCCATACTAGCACAGATACGCAGTATTTT.

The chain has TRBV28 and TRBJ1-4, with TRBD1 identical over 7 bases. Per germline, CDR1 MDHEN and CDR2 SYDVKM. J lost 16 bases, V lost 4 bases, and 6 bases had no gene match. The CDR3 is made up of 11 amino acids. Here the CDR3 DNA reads TGTGCCAGCAGTTGGGAGGGGGCACGGTTTTTT. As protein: CASSWEGARFF.

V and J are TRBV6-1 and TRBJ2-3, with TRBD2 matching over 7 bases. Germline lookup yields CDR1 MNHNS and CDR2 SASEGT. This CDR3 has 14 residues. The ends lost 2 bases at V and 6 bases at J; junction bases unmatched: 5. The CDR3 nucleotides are TGTGCCAGCAGTGAAAGCGGGGCTTGGGATACGCAGTATTTT. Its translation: CASSESGAWDTQYF.

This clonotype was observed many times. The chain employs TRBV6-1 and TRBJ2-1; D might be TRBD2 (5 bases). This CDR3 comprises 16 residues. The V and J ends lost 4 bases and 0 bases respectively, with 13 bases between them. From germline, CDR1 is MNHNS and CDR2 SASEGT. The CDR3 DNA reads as TGTGCCAGCAGTGCCCGGAGAGCGGACTCCTACAATGAGCAGTTCTTC. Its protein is CASSARRADSYNEQFF.

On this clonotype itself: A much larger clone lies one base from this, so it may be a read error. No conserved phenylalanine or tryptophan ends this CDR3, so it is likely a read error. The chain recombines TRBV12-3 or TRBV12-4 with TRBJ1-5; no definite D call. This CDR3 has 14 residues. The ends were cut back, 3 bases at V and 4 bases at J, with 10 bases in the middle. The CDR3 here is CASSLADLNQPQHS. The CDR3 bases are TGTGCCAGCAGTTTGGCGGACCTTAATCAGCCCCAGCATTCT.

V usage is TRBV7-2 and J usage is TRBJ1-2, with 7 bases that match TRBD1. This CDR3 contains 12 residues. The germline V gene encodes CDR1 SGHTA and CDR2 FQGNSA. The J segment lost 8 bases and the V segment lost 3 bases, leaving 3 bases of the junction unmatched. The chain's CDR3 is CASSFTDRGYTF. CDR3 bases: TGTGCCAGCAGCTTTACGGACAGGGGCTACACCTTC.

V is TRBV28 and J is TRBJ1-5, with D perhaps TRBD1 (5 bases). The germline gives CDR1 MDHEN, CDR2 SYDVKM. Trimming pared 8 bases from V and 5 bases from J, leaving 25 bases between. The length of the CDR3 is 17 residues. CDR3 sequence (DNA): TGTGCCAGCGGTTGGGGGATTAGTGGTAGGTGGGATCAGCCCCAGCATTTT. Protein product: CASGWGISGRWDQPQHF.

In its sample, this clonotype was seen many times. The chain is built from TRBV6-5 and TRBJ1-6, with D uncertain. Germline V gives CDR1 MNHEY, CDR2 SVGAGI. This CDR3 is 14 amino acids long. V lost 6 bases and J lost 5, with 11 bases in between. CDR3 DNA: TGTGCCAGCAGCCGCGCTCCGGATAATTCACCCCTCCACTTT. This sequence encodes CASSRAPDNSPLHF.

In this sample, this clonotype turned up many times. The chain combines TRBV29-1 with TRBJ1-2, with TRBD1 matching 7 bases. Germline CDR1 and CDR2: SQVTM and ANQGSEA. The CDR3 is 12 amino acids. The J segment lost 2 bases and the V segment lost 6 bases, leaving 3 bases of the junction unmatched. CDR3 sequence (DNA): TGCAGCGTAACAGGGGCCAACTATGGCTACACCTTC. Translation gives CSVTGANYGYTF.

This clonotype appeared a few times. The CDR3 DNA is TGTGCCAGCAGCCAAGGAGGGACCTACACCGGGGAGCTGTTTTTT. Its translation: CASSQGGTYTGELFF. The chain links TRBV4-2 to TRBJ2-2, with D perhaps TRBD1 or TRBD2 (5 bases each). V was shortened by 1 base and J by 3 bases, with 9 bases between the two germline ends. Germline V gene sequence: CDR1 LGHNA, CDR2 YNFKEQ. The CDR3 consists of 15 residues.

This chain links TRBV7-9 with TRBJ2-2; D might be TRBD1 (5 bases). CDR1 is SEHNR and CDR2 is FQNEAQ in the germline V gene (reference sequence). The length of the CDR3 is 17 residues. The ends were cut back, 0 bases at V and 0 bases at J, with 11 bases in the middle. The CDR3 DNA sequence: TGTGCCAGCAGCTTAGCACCCGCAGGGTCGAACACCGGGGAGCTGTTTTTT. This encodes CASSLAPAGSNTGELFF.

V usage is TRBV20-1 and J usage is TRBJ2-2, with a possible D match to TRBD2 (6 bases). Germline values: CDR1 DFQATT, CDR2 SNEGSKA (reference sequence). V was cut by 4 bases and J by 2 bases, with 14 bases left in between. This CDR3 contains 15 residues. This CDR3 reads CSANQPSVNTGELFF. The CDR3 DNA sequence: TGCAGTGCTAACCAGCCTAGCGTAAACACCGGGGAGCTGTTTTTT.

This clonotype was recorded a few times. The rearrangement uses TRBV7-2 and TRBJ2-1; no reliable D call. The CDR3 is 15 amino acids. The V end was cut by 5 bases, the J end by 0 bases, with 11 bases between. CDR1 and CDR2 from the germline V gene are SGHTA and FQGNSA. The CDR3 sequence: CASSMVGHSYNEQFF. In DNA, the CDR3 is TGTGCCAGCAGCATGGTGGGCCACTCCTACAATGAGCAGTTCTTC. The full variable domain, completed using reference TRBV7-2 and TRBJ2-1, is GAGVSQSPSNKVTEKGKDVELRCDPISGHTALYWYRQSLGQGLEFLIYFQGNSAPDKSGLPSDRFSAERTGGSVSTLTIQRTQQEDSAVYLCASSMVGHSYNEQFFGPGTRLTVL.

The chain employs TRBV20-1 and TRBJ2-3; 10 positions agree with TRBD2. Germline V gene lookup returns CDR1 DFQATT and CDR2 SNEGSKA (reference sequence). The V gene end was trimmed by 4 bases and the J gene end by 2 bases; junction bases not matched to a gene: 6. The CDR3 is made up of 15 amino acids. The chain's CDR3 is CSAIPTSGYTDTQYF. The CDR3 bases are TGCAGTGCTATCCCGACTAGCGGGTACACAGATACGCAGTATTTT.

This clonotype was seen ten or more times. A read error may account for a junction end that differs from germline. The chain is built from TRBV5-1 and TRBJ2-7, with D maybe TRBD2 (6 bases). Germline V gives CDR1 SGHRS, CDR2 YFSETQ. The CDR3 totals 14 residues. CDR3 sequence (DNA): TGTGCCAGCAGCTTGGTAGGAGGGCCCTACGAGCAGTACTTC. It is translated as CASSLVGGPYEQYF. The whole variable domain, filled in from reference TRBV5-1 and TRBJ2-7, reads KAGVTQTPRYLIKTRGQQVTLSCSPISGHRSVSWYQQTPGQGLQFLFEYFSETQRNKGNFPGRFSGRQFSNSRSEMNVSTLELGDSALYLCASSLVGGPYEQYFGPGTRLTVT.

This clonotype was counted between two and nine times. CDR3 in DNA: TGCAGTGCCATGATAGCGGGACACTCCTACAATGAGCAGTTCTTC. It is translated as CSAMIAGHSYNEQFF. The rearrangement links TRBV20-1 to TRBJ2-1; the match to TRBD2 covers 8 bases. The CDR3 loop spans 15 amino acids. V shed 6 bases and J 0 bases; nucleotides not matched to a gene: 7. Germline V CDR1 and CDR2: DFQATT, SNEGSKA (reference sequence).

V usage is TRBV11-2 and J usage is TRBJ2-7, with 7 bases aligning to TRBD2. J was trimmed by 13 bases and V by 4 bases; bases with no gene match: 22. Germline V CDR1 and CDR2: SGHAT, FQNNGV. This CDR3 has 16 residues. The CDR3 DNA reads TGTGCCAGCAGCTCCCTTTCCGGGACTATCTACACCGCTGGTTACTTC. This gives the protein CASSSLSGTIYTAGYF.